These 2 T cell receptor beta chains came from one sample sequenced in a study of T cell repertoires in aging, cancer and after chemotherapy. Multiplex touch-down PCR with TRB-A/B primers amplified rearranged V-D-J TRB sequences. TCRdb itself ran the multiplex PCR reads through MiXCR, one entry per CDR3 protein. Found here are about 2,300 distinct CDR3 sequences, 50% to 65% of them singletons; the top ten hold 67%. Amplification of TCR beta used genomic DNA extracted from peripheral blood. Material for sequencing was blood. These receptors were collected from a human donor with a blood cancer.

On this clonotype itself: One end of the junction does not line up with germline, which may come from a read error. The chain combines TRBV20-1 with TRBJ2-7; 7 bases are a match to TRBD2. There are 14 residues in the CDR3. Germline V gene data show CDR1 as DFQATT and CDR2 as SNEGSKA (reference sequence). In DNA, the CDR3 is TGCAGTGCTAGAGCTGGGGGGGATAGGTACGAGCAGTACTTT. This sequence encodes CSARAGGDRYEQYF.

The chain employs TRBV7-2 and TRBJ2-3; either TRBD1 or TRBD2 may fit D (7 bases each). Germline loops: CDR1 SGHTA, CDR2 FQGNSA. V gave up 5 bases and J gave up 4 bases, with 16 bases separating them. This CDR3 region has 15 residues. In DNA form, the CDR3 reads TGTGCCAGCAGCAACCAGGGGGGAGGGGCAGATACGCAGTATTTT. Protein product: CASSNQGGGADTQYF.